Presented here are 26 T cell receptor beta chains from one specimen sequenced in a study of CD8 T cells in Susac syndrome. RNA totalling about 0.45 to 1 ug underwent reverse transcription with random hexamers. TCRdb reanalysed the immunoSEQ multiplex PCR reads using MiXCR and keeps one entry per CDR3 protein. The data contain 250,000 or so distinct CDR3 sequences, over 85% of them seen just once; the ten biggest clones take up around 0.07%. What was sequenced was CD4+ T cells from PBMCs. These receptor sequences come from a human donor with multiple sclerosis.

This chain links TRBV9 with TRBJ2-7; a weak D match, TRBD1 (6 bases). Germline CDR1 and CDR2: SGDLS and YYNGEE. V was trimmed by 2 bases and J by 0 bases, leaving 9 bases between them. This CDR3 is built from 14 residues. CDR3 bases: TGTGCCAGCAGCGTCGAGGACAGCTCCTACGAGCAGTACTTC. Its translation is CASSVEDSSYEQYF.

The gene calls are TRBV14 and TRBJ2-1, with D tentatively TRBD1 or TRBD2 (6 bases each). V dropped 1 base and J dropped 3 bases, with 13 bases sitting between them. The CDR3 consists of 16 residues. CDR1 and CDR2 (germline): SGHDN, FVKESK. CDR3 in DNA: TGTGCCAGCAGCCAAGGCGGGACAACCTACTACAATGAGCAGTTCTTC. The encoded protein is CASSQGGTTYYNEQFF.

The V gene is TRBV10-1, the J gene TRBJ2-5; D is possibly TRBD2 (7 bases). The length of the CDR3 is 15 residues. From germline, CDR1 is WNHNN and CDR2 SYGVQD (reference sequence). The V end lost 8 bases, the J end lost 3 bases, and 19 bases lay between the germline ends. CDR3 nucleotides: TGCGCCAGCGCCCCATCGGGGGGCGGAAAAGAGACCCAGTACTTC. It specifies CASAPSGGGKETQYF.

The chain's CDR3 is CSAQRAFNYGYTF. Here the CDR3 DNA reads TGCAGTGCTCAAAGGGCCTTTAACTATGGCTACACCTTC. V gene TRBV20-1 combines with J gene TRBJ1-2; D unresolved. CDR3 length: 13 amino acids. In germline, CDR1 is DFQATT, CDR2 SNEGSKA (reference sequence). Between the trimmed V and J ends, which lost 5 bases and 1 base, there was a span of 11 bases.

The gene calls are TRBV30 and TRBJ1-4, with 10 bases identical to TRBD1. This CDR3 region has 14 residues. Germline values: CDR1 GTSNPN, CDR2 SVGIG (reference sequence). V dropped 5 bases and J dropped 7; count of bases not matched to a gene: 7. The CDR3 is CAWEKGTGAEKLFF. In DNA form, the CDR3 reads TGTGCCTGGGAAAAAGGGACAGGGGCTGAAAAACTGTTTTTT.

This clonotype was counted once. The chain recombines TRBV14 with TRBJ2-5, with a weak D call TRBD1 (6 bases). The V end was cut by 0 bases, the J end by 4 bases, with 6 bases between. CDR3 length: 13 amino acids. The germline V gene has CDR1 SGHDN and CDR2 FVKESK. The CDR3 DNA reads TGTGCCAGCAGCCAAGAAGGGGGAGAGACCCAGTACTTC. It codes for CASSQEGGETQYF.

The V call is TRBV9, the J call TRBJ2-4; TRBD2 is a possible D gene (6 bases). The V and J ends lost 0 bases and 0 bases respectively, with 10 bases between them. CDR1 is SGDLS, CDR2 YYNGEE, per germline. The CDR3 contains 16 residues. DNA of the CDR3: TGTGCCAGCAGCGTAGGTGCGGGGCTAGCCAAAAACATTCAGTACTTC. Its protein is CASSVGAGLAKNIQYF.

The rearrangement joins TRBV5-1 to TRBJ2-2; D remains ambiguous. This CDR3 is built from 15 residues. Per germline, CDR1 SGHRS and CDR2 YFSETQ. Deletions cut 6 bases from V and 1 base from J, with 13 bases between. The CDR3 protein is CASTLRSGNTGELFF. In nucleotides, the CDR3 is TGCGCCAGCACTCTGAGGTCCGGGAACACCGGGGAGCTGTTTTTT.

CDR3 coding DNA: TGTGCCAGCAGCCAATCGAATACGGGGGGATATTCCTACAATGAGCAGTTCTTC. Translating it yields CASSQSNTGGYSYNEQFF. The rearrangement links TRBV4-2 to TRBJ2-1; 7 bases are shared with TRBD2. V was pared by 2 bases and J by 1 base, with 11 bases of the junction left unmatched. Germline CDR1 and CDR2: LGHNA and YNFKEQ. The length of the CDR3 is 18 residues.

V usage is TRBV19 and J usage is TRBJ2-3, with D possibly being TRBD2 (7 bases). The V end was cut by 4 bases, the J end by 9 bases, with 17 bases between. This CDR3 contains 14 residues. CDR1 and CDR2 from the germline V gene are LNHDA and SQIVND (reference sequence). Here the CDR3 DNA reads TGTGCCAGTAGTACGTCCGGGCGGGGGCGAACGCAGTATTTT. Translating it yields CASSTSGRGRTQYF.

This sequence joins TRBV28 and TRBJ2-4; 9 positions agree with TRBD2. V shed 3 bases, J shed 1 base, and the junction held 1 base outside the gene matches. Germline CDR1 MDHEN, CDR2 SYDVKM. This CDR3 has 15 amino acids. The CDR3 protein is CASSLRGGAKNIQYF. The CDR3 DNA sequence: TGTGCCAGCAGTTTGCGGGGGGGCGCCAAAAACATTCAGTACTTC.

The CDR3, as DNA: TGTGCCAGCAGCTTAAACGTCAGGGATACGCAGTATTTT. Protein sequence: CASSLNVRDTQYF. The chain recombines TRBV5-6 with TRBJ2-3; D remains unclear. The CDR3 is 13 residues long. Deletions cut 2 bases from V and 6 bases from J, with 10 bases between. Germline lookup yields CDR1 SGHDT and CDR2 YYEEEE. The full variable domain, with the rest looked up from reference TRBV5-6 and TRBJ2-3, is DAGVTQSPTHLIKTRGQQVTLRCSPKSGHDTVSWYQQALGQGPQFIFQYYEEEERQRGNFPDRFSGHQFPNYSSELNVNALLLGDSALYLCASSLNVRDTQYFGPGTRLTVL.

The chain carries TRBV27 and TRBJ2-1; D possibly corresponds to TRBD2 (6 bases). Trimming cost V 2 bases and J 2 bases, with 13 bases left between them. CDR3 length: 16 amino acids. Germline CDR1 and CDR2: MNHEY and SMNVEV (reference sequence). Written as DNA, the CDR3 is TGTGCCAGCAGTTTAGGACCGGGCGGGACCTACAATGAGCAGTTCTTC. This gives the protein CASSLGPGGTYNEQFF.

J is TRBJ1-1 and V is TRBV25-1; D not certain. V dropped 4 bases and J dropped 3 bases, with 9 bases sitting between them. This CDR3 has 13 residues. Germline V CDR1 and CDR2: MGHDK, SYGVNS. CDR3 coding DNA: TGTGCCAGCAGTGGACCCCAGGACACTGAAGCTTTCTTT. Its protein product is CASSGPQDTEAFF.

This chain joins TRBV6-6 and TRBJ1-1; D may be TRBD1 (6 bases). Trimming pared 4 bases from V and 7 bases from J, leaving 10 bases between. This CDR3 spans 12 amino acids. Germline V gene sequence: CDR1 MNHNY, CDR2 SVGAGI (reference sequence). The DNA for the CDR3 is TGTGCCAGCAGTTGGGGGGCCTTTGAAGCTTTCTTT. Translating it yields CASSWGAFEAFF.

The chain links TRBV7-6 to TRBJ2-1; D unclear. The CDR3 has 12 residues. With 3 bases removed from V and 13 bases from J, the gap between germline ends came to 13 bases. Germline CDR1 and CDR2: SGHVS and FNYEAQ. In DNA, the CDR3 is TGTGCCAGCAGCTTCGCTGGCTCCGGACAGTTCTTC. Translated, it gives CASSFAGSGQFF.

V usage is TRBV7-9 and J usage is TRBJ1-5; TRBD1 might be the D (6 bases). Germline CDR1 is SEHNR and CDR2 is FQNEAQ (reference sequence). The CDR3 loop spans 13 amino acids. Trimming removed 1 base from V and 5 bases from J, with 6 bases in between. The CDR3 sequence is CASSLEGDQPQHF. CDR3 DNA: TGTGCCAGCAGCTTAGAGGGGGATCAGCCCCAGCATTTT.

The V and J genes are TRBV28 and TRBJ2-6; unclear D gene. Trimming cost V 10 bases and J 2 bases, with 18 bases left between them. The CDR3 runs 16 residues. Germline assignment: CDR1 MDHEN and CDR2 SYDVKM. The CDR3 DNA follows: TGTGCCACTCTAGACCGTACCGGCCCTGGGGCCAACGTCCTGACTTTC. Its protein is CATLDRTGPGANVLTF.

The chain links TRBV12-3 or TRBV12-4 to TRBJ1-1; the D is unclear. V was pared by 1 base and J by 1 base, with 10 bases between. This CDR3 spans 15 amino acids. CDR3 residues: CASSLGLLENTEAFF. CDR3 in DNA: TGTGCCAGCAGTTTAGGGTTATTGGAGAACACTGAAGCTTTCTTT.

This clonotype has just one count. The rearrangement joins TRBV3-1 to TRBJ1-1; 8 bases match TRBD1. The CDR3 contains 14 residues. With 1 base clipped from V and 4 bases from J, the junction kept 2 bases outside the gene matches. Germline-derived CDR1 and CDR2 are LGHDT and YNNKEL (reference sequence). The CDR3 DNA follows: TGTGCCAGCAGCCAAGCAGGGGGCATCACTGAAGCTTTCTTT. Amino acid sequence: CASSQAGGITEAFF.

The chain's CDR3 is CASSLDRLPSGNTIYF. CDR3 bases: TGTGCCAGCAGCTTGGACAGGCTACCCTCTGGAAACACCATATATTTT. The chain is built from TRBV5-4 and TRBJ1-3, with D tentatively TRBD1 (5 bases). The V gene's germline CDR1 is SGHNT and CDR2 YYREEE (reference sequence). Trimming pared 0 bases from V and 0 bases from J, leaving 10 bases between. This CDR3 is built from 16 residues.

This chain uses TRBV6-1 with TRBJ2-3; 8 nucleotides match TRBD2. CDR3 size: 16 residues. J was trimmed by 6 bases and V by 5 bases; bases with no gene match: 13. The germline CDR1 and CDR2 sequences are MNHNS and SASEGT. The CDR3 protein is CASSPTSRGGGDTQYF. Here the CDR3 DNA reads TGTGCCAGCAGTCCGACTAGCCGGGGGGGAGGGGATACGCAGTATTTT.

This clonotype was detected a few times. This chain links TRBV4-1 with TRBJ2-7; 10 bases line up with TRBD2. The CDR3 is 14 amino acids. The V and J ends lost 4 bases and 7 bases, in that order; junction bases with no gene match: 7. The germline gives CDR1 MGHRA, CDR2 YSYEKL. The CDR3 loop is CASSPLAGAGEQYF. The CDR3 region has the DNA TGCGCCAGCAGCCCTCTAGCGGGGGCGGGGGAGCAGTACTTC.

In its sample, this clonotype was seen a few times. The V call is TRBV19, the J call TRBJ2-3; 11 bases line up with TRBD2. Germline CDR1 reads LNHDA; CDR2 reads SQIVND (reference sequence). The V gene end was trimmed by 8 bases and the J gene end by 1 base; junction bases not matched to a gene: 2. The CDR3 covers 14 residues. The CDR3 loop is CASELAGGTDTQYF. Written as DNA, the CDR3 is TGTGCCAGTGAACTAGCGGGGGGCACAGATACGCAGTATTTT.

The gene calls are TRBV7-2 and TRBJ2-2; no clear D gene. CDR3 length equals 14 residues. V was pared by 1 base and J by 5 bases, with 8 bases between. CDR1 SGHTA and CDR2 FQGNSA come from the germline V gene. CDR3 sequence reads: CASSLERRTGELFF. The CDR3 DNA follows: TGTGCCAGCAGCTTAGAGAGGCGTACCGGGGAGCTGTTTTTT.

This clonotype was found once. The rearrangement joins TRBV15 to TRBJ2-5; 11 bases are a match to TRBD2. Germline CDR1 reads LNHNV; CDR2 reads YYDKDF (reference sequence). The CDR3 sequence is 17 residues long. With 1 base clipped from V and 5 bases from J, the junction kept 9 bases outside the gene matches. The CDR3 nucleotides read TGTGCCACCAGCAGAGGACTAGCGGGGACCCTGAGGGAGACCCAGTACTTC. It yields the protein CATSRGLAGTLRETQYF.